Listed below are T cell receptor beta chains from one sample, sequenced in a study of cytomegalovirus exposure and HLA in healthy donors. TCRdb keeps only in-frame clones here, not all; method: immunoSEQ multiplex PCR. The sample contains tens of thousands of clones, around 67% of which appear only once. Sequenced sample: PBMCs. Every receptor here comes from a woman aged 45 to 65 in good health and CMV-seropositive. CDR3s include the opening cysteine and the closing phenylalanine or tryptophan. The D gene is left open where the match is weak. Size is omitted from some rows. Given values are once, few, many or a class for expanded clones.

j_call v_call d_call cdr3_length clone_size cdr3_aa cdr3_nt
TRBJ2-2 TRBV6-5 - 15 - CASSPRLVGIGELFF TGTGCCAGCAGTCCCCGACTAGTCGGGATCGGGGAGCTGTTTTTT
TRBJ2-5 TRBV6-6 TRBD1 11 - CASSPGGTQYF TGTGCCAGCAGCCCAGGGGGGACCCAGTACTTC
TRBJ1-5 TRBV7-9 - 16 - CASSLDSSARVQPQHF TGTGCCAGCAGCTTAGATTCGTCGGCCAGGGTGCAACCCCAGCATTTT
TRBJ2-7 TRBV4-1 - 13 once CASSLGQGYEQYF TGCGCCAGCAGCCTAGGGCAGGGCTACGAGCAGTACTTC
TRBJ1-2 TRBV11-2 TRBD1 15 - CASSAPGTGDYGYTF TGTGCCAGCAGCGCCCCCGGGACAGGGGACTATGGCTACACCTTC
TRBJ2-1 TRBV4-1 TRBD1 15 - CASSRRTGGYNEQFF TGCGCCAGCAGCCGCAGGACAGGGGGCTACAATGAGCAGTTCTTC
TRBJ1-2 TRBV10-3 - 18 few CAISVGAREQRTNYGYTF TGTGCCATCAGTGTGGGGGCTAGGGAACAGCGAACTAACTATGGCTACACCTTC
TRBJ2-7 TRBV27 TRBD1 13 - CASKGQGVGEQYF TGTGCCAGCAAGGGACAGGGAGTAGGCGAGCAGTACTTC
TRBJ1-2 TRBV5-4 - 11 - CASSPGGGYTF TGTGCCAGCAGCCCCGGAGGAGGCTACACCTTC
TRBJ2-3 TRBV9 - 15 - CASSVGGAGTDTQYF TGTGCCAGCAGCGTAGGTGGTGCGGGCACAGATACGCAGTATTTT